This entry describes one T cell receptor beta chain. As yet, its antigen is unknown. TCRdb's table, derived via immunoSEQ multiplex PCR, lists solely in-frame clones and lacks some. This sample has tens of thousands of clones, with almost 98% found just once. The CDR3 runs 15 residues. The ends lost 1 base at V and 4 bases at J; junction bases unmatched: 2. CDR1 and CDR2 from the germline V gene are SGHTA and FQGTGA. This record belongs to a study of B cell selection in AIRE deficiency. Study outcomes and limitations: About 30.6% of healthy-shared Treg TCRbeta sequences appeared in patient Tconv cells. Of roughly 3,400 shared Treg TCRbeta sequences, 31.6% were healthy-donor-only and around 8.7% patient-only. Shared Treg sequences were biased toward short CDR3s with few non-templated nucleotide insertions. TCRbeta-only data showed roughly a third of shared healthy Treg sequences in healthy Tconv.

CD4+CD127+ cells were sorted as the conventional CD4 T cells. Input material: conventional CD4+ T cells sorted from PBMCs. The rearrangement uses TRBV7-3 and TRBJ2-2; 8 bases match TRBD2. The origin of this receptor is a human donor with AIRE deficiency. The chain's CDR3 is CASSLKLAVTGELFF. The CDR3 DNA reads TGTGCCAGCAGCTTAAAACTAGCGGTCACCGGGGAGCTGTTTTTT. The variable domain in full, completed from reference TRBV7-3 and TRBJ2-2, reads GAGVSQTPSNKVTEKGKYVELRCDPISGHTALYWYRQSLGQGPEFLIYFQGTGAADDSGLPNDRFFAVRPEGSVSTLKIQRTERGDSAVYLCASSLKLAVTGELFFGEGSRLTVL.